These 5 T cell receptor beta chains came from one sample sequenced in a study of cytomegalovirus exposure and HLA in healthy donors. The PCR made use of 60 Vbeta and 13 Jbeta primers. Sequencing used immunoSEQ multiplex PCR; TCRdb keeps in-frame clones, though not all of them. This sample yields about 90,000 clones, of which roughly three quarters are seen a single time; 2.7% belongs to the top ten. The sample was PBMCs. These receptors were taken from a man aged 25-45 years in good health and CMV-seronegative.

The rearrangement joins TRBV29-1 to TRBJ2-7, with a weak D call TRBD1 (6 bases). Germline V gives CDR1 SQVTM, CDR2 ANQGSEA. V lost 5 bases, J lost 3 bases, and 14 bases lay in between. The CDR3 loop spans 13 amino acids. The chain's CDR3 is CSVTGTTNYEQYF. DNA for the CDR3: TGCAGCGTTACCGGGACAACCAACTACGAGCAGTACTTC.

This sequence joins TRBV5-1 and TRBJ2-3, with D possibly TRBD1 on 6 matching bases. From germline, CDR1 is SGHRS and CDR2 YFSETQ. There are 14 residues in the CDR3. The ends were cut back, 4 bases at V and 3 bases at J, with 12 bases in the middle. Here the CDR3 reads CASSRDIPTDTQYF. CDR3 coding DNA: TGCGCCAGCAGCCGGGACATCCCGACAGATACGCAGTATTTT.

The rearrangement links TRBV5-1 to TRBJ1-5, with unresolved D. V lost 5 bases and J 7 bases, leaving 16 bases between the germline ends. Germline-derived CDR1 and CDR2 are SGHRS and YFSETQ. The CDR3 spans 14 residues. CDR3 DNA: TGCGCCAGCAGGCCGGGGAGGGCTTCCCAGCCCCAGCATTTT. Encoded protein: CASRPGRASQPQHF.

This rearrangement joins TRBV27 to TRBJ1-6; no definite D call. The CDR3 runs to 15 residues. Germline-derived CDR1 and CDR2 are MNHEY and SMNVEV (reference sequence). With 6 bases removed from V and 4 bases from J, the gap between germline ends came to 13 bases. The CDR3 coding sequence is TGTGCCAGCAGCCCGGCGGGTCCGTATAATTCACCCCTCCACTTT. Translation gives CASSPAGPYNSPLHF.

In the case of this clone: At one boundary the junction diverges from the germline segment, which might be a read error. The chain is built from TRBV7-7 and TRBJ2-1, with D unresolved. In germline, CDR1 is SSHAT, CDR2 FNYEAQ (reference sequence). This CDR3 is built from 18 residues. The CDR3 protein is CASSPWPSDGGYNNEQFF. Written as DNA, the CDR3 is TGTGCTAGCAGCCCCTGGCCGAGCGACGGTGGGTATAACAATGAGCAGTTCTTC.